The 3 T cell receptor beta chains reported below all come from one sample, sequenced in a study of blood T cell repertoires in COVID-19. Some clones are missing from TCRdb's copy, which holds only in-frame ones; the method was immunoSEQ multiplex PCR. Here the sample spans some 240,000 clones, over 80% being singletons. The sequencing sample was made of peripheral blood. The receptors here all came from a middle-aged woman who had recovered from COVID-19.

CDR3 DNA: TGTGCCAGCAGCTTAGCGCCGACAGGGTGGGACACTGAAGCTTTCTTT. This gives the protein CASSLAPTGWDTEAFF. The chain is built from TRBV7-2 and TRBJ1-1; 7 bases line up with TRBD1. The germline V gene has CDR1 SGHTA and CDR2 FQGNSA. Unmatched junction bases numbered 7, after V lost 0 bases and J lost 3 bases. This CDR3 is 16 amino acids long.

This chain uses TRBV6-5 with TRBJ2-3; tentatively, D is TRBD1 (5 bases). V was pared by 2 bases and J by 5 bases, with 17 bases between. Germline V gene lookup returns CDR1 MNHEY and CDR2 SVGAGI. The length of the CDR3 is 16 residues. CDR3 nucleotides: TGTGCCAGCAGTTACGCCAGGGCTTTTGCTCAAGATACGCAGTATTTT. As protein: CASSYARAFAQDTQYF.

The chain is built from TRBV12-5 and TRBJ2-7, with D possibly being TRBD1 (5 bases). The CDR3 is made up of 13 amino acids. Germline V gene data show CDR1 as LGHNT and CDR2 as FRNRAP. V shed 0 bases and J shed 6 bases, with 9 bases lying between them. CDR3 sequence reads: CASGLVAGAEQYF. The CDR3 coding sequence is TGTGCTAGTGGTTTGGTAGCTGGGGCCGAGCAGTACTTC.